The text below deals with one T cell receptor (beta chain). This sample is part of a study of shared clonotypes between healthy human individuals. About the study: Donor composition was a couple of women and three men, aged 18 to 49.

Here immunoSEQ multiplex PCR was the method, and the copy in TCRdb shows in-frame clones only, minus some. The sample has some 1,100,000 clones, around 78% seen once. The donors, healthy adults who were HIV-negative, had experienced no recent acute infections or vaccinations. CD4+ cells underwent separation, giving CD45RA+ naive and CD45RA-negative memory subsets. The ends were cut back, 3 bases at V and 7 bases at J, with 9 bases in the middle. From germline, CDR1 is SGHTA and CDR2 FQGNSA. The CDR3 is 12 residues long. The sample taken for sequencing was memory CD4+ T cells from PBMCs. Subset specified: CD45RA-negative fraction. This chain links TRBV7-2 with TRBJ1-2; D ambiguous. The TCR comes from a man younger than 30 in good health. Some clones in this sample may be carry-over from other donors' samples. In nucleotides, the CDR3 is TGTGCCAGCAGCTTTGGGGTGGGTGGCTACACCTTC. Encoded protein: CASSFGVGGYTF.